The T cell receptor (beta chain) described here comes from a study of read filtering for tumor transcriptome and immune sequencing. Study in general: The cohort had more than 16 men and roughly 13 women aged roughly 40 to 80, mean about 70 years.

This clonotype was detected a few times. What it binds is unknown. This library used around 400 ng RNA and molecular barcoded adaptors spanning alpha/delta and beta/gamma chains. TCRdb re-called the reads with MiXCR, one entry per CDR3 protein. Of 75,000 to 95,000 distinct CDR3 sequences listed, roughly 12% are singletons. Deletions cut 1 base from V and 7 bases from J, with 18 bases between. The CDR3 has 16 residues. Looked up from germline, CDR1 is LNHNV and CDR2 is YYDKDF (reference sequence). General study results and limits: Even smaller IR-seq throughput identified most shared clonotypes.

Bone marrow was sampled from every patient at the time of active disease. The sequence was obtained from a donor at least 40 years old with multiple myeloma. The chain carries TRBV15 and TRBJ2-3; D may be TRBD2 (5 bases). The sequenced sample was a population of CD138-negative cells sorted from bone marrow. Written as DNA, the CDR3 is TGTGCCACCAGCAGAGCGTCGGGCCCTGGAGGAAATACGCAGTATTTT. The encoded protein is CATSRASGPGGNTQYF. The full variable domain, rest sourced from reference TRBV15 and TRBJ2-3, is DAMVIQNPRYQVTQFGKPVTLSCSQTLNHNVMYWYQQKSSQAPKLLFHYYDKDFNNEADTPDNFQSRRPNTSFCFLDIRSPGLGDTAMYLCATSRASGPGGNTQYFGPGTRLTVL.